Listed below are T cell receptor beta chains from one sample, sequenced in a study of CD8 T cells in Susac syndrome. MiXCR, applied by TCRdb to the immunoSEQ multiplex PCR reads, yields one record per CDR3 protein. Among 180,000 or so distinct CDR3 sequences listed, around 96% were seen once. The sequenced sample was CD4+ T cells from PBMCs. These receptors were obtained from a human donor in good health. The CDR3 runs from the conserved cysteine through the conserved F or W. Each record gives: J gene, D gene, clone size, V gene, CDR3 DNA, CDR3 protein. The D gene is left open where the match is weak. Expanded clones are given a class, and other clones once, few, many or no size at all.

TRBJ1-5 . once TRBV28 TGTGCCAGCAGTTTGGCGGGGGTGGCTCAGCCCCAGCATTTT CASSLAGVAQPQHF
TRBJ1-4 . . TRBV12-3/TRBV12-4 TGTGCCAGCAGGTCAAATGGGGGTGAAAAACTGTTTTTT CASRSNGGEKLFF
TRBJ2-1 TRBD1 . TRBV28 TGTGCCAGCAGTCCCGGTGGACAGGGGGCTTCTGGTGAGCAGTTCTTC CASSPGGQGASGEQFF
TRBJ2-7 . . TRBV5-6 TGTGCCAGCAGCTCATATGGGACGGGTGGCTACGAGCAGTACTTC CASSSYGTGGYEQYF
TRBJ1-6 TRBD1 . TRBV5-1 TGCGCCAGCAGCTTGGACGGACAGGGGGCAAATTCACCCCTCCACTTT CASSLDGQGANSPLHF
TRBJ1-2 . . TRBV5-1 TGCGCCAGCAGCCTGGAGGGACCTCACTATGGCTACACCTTC CASSLEGPHYGYTF
TRBJ1-2 . . TRBV30 TGTGCCTGGAATAGGGATAGGCCCTATGGCTACACCTTC CAWNRDRPYGYTF
TRBJ2-3 TRBD1 . TRBV12-3/TRBV12-4 TGTGCCAGCGGACAGGGGGCTTCCACAGATACGCAGTATTTT CASGQGASTDTQYF
TRBJ2-7 TRBD2 . TRBV29-1 TGCAGCGCCCGGGAGGGAGACGGCTCCTACGAGCAGTACTTC CSAREGDGSYEQYF
TRBJ2-1 TRBD1 once TRBV18 TGTGCCAGCTCACCACCGGGACAGACCTACAATGAGCAGTTCTTC CASSPPGQTYNEQFF
TRBJ1-2 . . TRBV5-4 TGTGCCAGCTTGGAGCAGGGCGGGTATGGCTACACCTTC CASLEQGGYGYTF
TRBJ2-3 . . TRBV2 TGTGCCAGCAGGGAGCGCCGGAGTAGCACAGATACGCAGTATTTT CASRERRSSTDTQYF
TRBJ2-7 TRBD2 . TRBV20-1 TGCAGTGCTTTCCTAGCGGGGGGGAGCTACGAGCAGTACTTC CSAFLAGGSYEQYF
TRBJ1-2 TRBD1 . TRBV29-1 TGCAGCGTTGAAGGAACAGGGGGAGGCTATGGCTACACCTTC CSVEGTGGGYGYTF
TRBJ2-1 TRBD2 . TRBV27 TGTGCCAGCAGGGATGGAGGTAGCGGGGGGGCGGGAGAGCAGTTCTTC CASRDGGSGGAGEQFF
TRBJ2-5 . . TRBV5-1 TGCGCCAGCAGCTTGGTGGCTAGCACTGGGGAGACCCAGTACTTC CASSLVASTGETQYF
TRBJ2-2 TRBD1 . TRBV7-3 TGTGCCAGCAGCCCGGGACAGGGATTCACCGGGGAGCTGTTTTTT CASSPGQGFTGELFF
TRBJ1-1 TRBD1 . TRBV2 TGTGCCAGCAGCACACAGGGGTTAAACACTGAAGCTTTCTTT CASSTQGLNTEAFF
TRBJ2-7 . . TRBV12-3/TRBV12-4 TGTGCCAGCAGTTTGTCTCAGGGAAGCTACGAGCAGTACTTC CASSLSQGSYEQYF
TRBJ2-3 . . TRBV30 TGTGCCTGGAGTCAGGGGAGTCTGCGCACAGATACGCAGTATTTT CAWSQGSLRTDTQYF
TRBJ2-7 . . TRBV13 TGTGCCAGCCAAAAAAGGGACGAGCAGTACTTC CASQKRDEQYF
TRBJ2-7 TRBD1 . TRBV15 TGTGCCACCAGCGGGACAGGACCCTACGAGCAGTACTTC CATSGTGPYEQYF
TRBJ2-7 TRBD1 once TRBV20-1 TGCAGTGCTAGGGTCCGGGACAGGGGCAGAGAGCAGTACTTC CSARVRDRGREQYF
TRBJ2-7 . . TRBV27 TGTGCCACCGCAGAGAACGCCTACGAGCAGTACTTC CATAENAYEQYF
TRBJ1-2 . . TRBV20-1 TGCAGTGCTAGATACGCCTATGGCTACACCTTC CSARYAYGYTF
TRBJ2-1 . . TRBV9 TGTGCCAGCAGCGTAGCTACAGGGTACAATGAGCAGTTCTTC CASSVATGYNEQFF
TRBJ2-1 . . TRBV4-3 TGCGCCAGCAGCCGAGCTACCTTAGGACTTGAGCAGTTCTTC CASSRATLGLEQFF
TRBJ2-3 . . TRBV3-1 TGTGCCAGCAGCCAACCCGGGACGAGCACAGATACGCAGTATTTT CASSQPGTSTDTQYF
TRBJ2-1 TRBD2 . TRBV20-1 TGCAGTGCCGAGCGGGGGGGCTACAATGAGCAGTTCTTC CSAERGGYNEQFF
TRBJ1-5 . . TRBV6-4 TGTGCCAGCCGAGGGGGGAGGCAGCCCCAGCATTTT CASRGGRQPQHF
TRBJ2-1 . . TRBV24-1 TGTGCCACCAGTGATAGCCAGGAGCCCTACAATGAGCAGTTCTTC CATSDSQEPYNEQFF
TRBJ1-1 . . TRBV7-6 TGTGCCAGCAGCTTTAACCAGGACACTGAAGCTTTCTTT CASSFNQDTEAFF
TRBJ2-5 . . TRBV11-1 TGTGCCAGCAGCTTGGGACCCCAAGAGACCCAGTACTTC CASSLGPQETQYF
TRBJ2-2 TRBD2 . TRBV6-5 TGTGCCAGCAGTTACGGCGCGGGGAGGGTAAACACCGGGGAGCTGTTTTTT CASSYGAGRVNTGELFF
TRBJ2-7 . . TRBV24-1 TGTGCCACCAGTGATTTGACAGAAACCTACGAGCAGTACTTC CATSDLTETYEQYF
TRBJ2-1 . . TRBV15 TGTGCCACCAGCAGGTCCCCCCGGGGCCTCTCCTACAATGAGCAGTTCTTC CATSRSPRGLSYNEQFF
TRBJ2-7 . . TRBV20-1 TGCAGTGCTAGTGCATCCCAGGGTAGATACGAGCAGTACTTC CSASASQGRYEQYF
TRBJ1-5 . . TRBV27 TGTGCCAGCAGTTTCAGTCGCAATCAGCCCCAGCATTTT CASSFSRNQPQHF
TRBJ2-6 . . TRBV7-2 TGTGCCAGCAGCTTAGAAGGGACCGGGGCCAACGTCCTGACTTTC CASSLEGTGANVLTF
TRBJ1-1 TRBD1 . TRBV15 TGTGCCACCCGAGACAGGGATAACACTGAAGCTTTCTTT CATRDRDNTEAFF
TRBJ1-2 . . TRBV30 TGTGCCTGGAGTGTACGCGGGGTAGGGGTCGGCTACACCTTC CAWSVRGVGVGYTF
TRBJ2-7 TRBD2 . TRBV11-2 TGTGCCAGCAGCGCCCGACTAGCGGGGGACTACGAGCAGTACTTC CASSARLAGDYEQYF
TRBJ2-5 TRBD2 once TRBV7-2 TGTGCCAGCAGCTTTAGTGCTGCGGGGGGCCAAGAGACCCAGTACTTC CASSFSAAGGQETQYF
TRBJ2-7 TRBD1 . TRBV20-1 TGCAGTGCTTCCGGACAGGGGGCGCGAGACGAGCAGTACTTC CSASGQGARDEQYF
TRBJ2-1 . . TRBV20-1 TGCAGTGCTAGAGATACGTCTCCCCGCAATGAGCAGTTCTTC CSARDTSPRNEQFF
TRBJ2-5 . . TRBV28 TGTGCCAGCAGGCTGCGCGGGCTAGAGACCCAGTACTTC CASRLRGLETQYF
TRBJ1-2 . once TRBV12-3/TRBV12-4 TGTGCCAGCAGTTTAGGGTGGAGGGTCACCCTAGATGGCTACACCTTC CASSLGWRVTLDGYTF
TRBJ1-2 TRBD1 . TRBV18 TGTGCCAGCTCAACCGGGACAGGAGTCTATGGCTACACCTTC CASSTGTGVYGYTF
TRBJ2-1 . . TRBV3-1 TGTGCCAGCAGCCCGACTGGCTTTGAGCAGTTCTTC CASSPTGFEQFF
TRBJ2-1 . . TRBV9 TGTGCCAGCAGCGTGGGACTGGAAATAGAGCAGTTCTTC CASSVGLEIEQFF